Listed below are T cell receptor beta chains from one sample, sequenced in a study of blood T cell repertoires in COVID-19. Assay used: immunoSEQ multiplex PCR; TCRdb lists only in-frame clones, some missing. This sample has some 70,000 clones, with more than 65% found just once. The source material was peripheral blood. These receptors came from a woman aged 50 to 60 with acute or convalescent COVID-19. Both conserved end residues are trimmed from each CDR3. Each record gives: J gene, V gene, D gene, CDR3 protein. D genes are given only for firm matches.

TRBJ2-3 TRBV2 - AGAEGQLTDTQY
TRBJ1-3 TRBV29-1 TRBD1 SVAPGTVGNTIY
TRBJ1-5 TRBV19 TRBD1 ASSGTGESQPQH
TRBJ2-2 TRBV6-5 - ASYIIGELF
TRBJ1-5 TRBV4-1 - ASSQDRQLAQPQH
TRBJ1-2 TRBV6-5 TRBD1 ASSYDRASGGYT
TRBJ2-2 TRBV4-3 TRBD2 ASSYEAGTSINTGELF
TRBJ2-7 TRBV18 - ASSPPSSYEQY
TRBJ1-6 TRBV25-1 - ASSDFLSGADSPLH
TRBJ1-2 TRBV5-4 - ASSPDSYYGYT
TRBJ2-3 TRBV7-2 TRBD2 ASSYRPAGVTDTQY
TRBJ2-2 TRBV2 - ASQGGGELF
TRBJ1-1 TRBV4-2 - ASSRGNTEAF
TRBJ2-5 TRBV2 - ATGAGARQETQY
TRBJ1-1 TRBV12-3/TRBV12-4 - ASSLRQNTEAF
TRBJ2-1 TRBV18 - ASSRSGGFGEQF
TRBJ1-2 TRBV2 - ASKRGLLLGYT
TRBJ1-6 TRBV27 TRBD1 ASSFQGVGSPLH
TRBJ2-7 TRBV28 - ASSFELRRSSYEQY
TRBJ2-1 TRBV24-1 TRBD2 ATSAGTSFNNEQF
TRBJ2-2 TRBV4-3 - ASKSYTGNTGELF
TRBJ2-3 TRBV30 - AWASIRGNHSTDTQY
TRBJ2-7 TRBV5-1 - ASSLEGGYSYEQY
TRBJ2-3 TRBV4-1 TRBD2 ASNRDYRTDTQY
TRBJ2-3 TRBV12-3/TRBV12-4 - ASRSDSTDTQY
TRBJ2-7 TRBV3-1/TRBV3-2 - ASSHHQGVRQY
TRBJ2-2 TRBV30 TRBD2 AWSGLAGGYTGELF
TRBJ2-7 TRBV19 TRBD2 ASSIRTPGLAPYEQY